The next 17 T cell receptor beta chains were all read from a single sample in a study of blood T cell repertoires in COVID-19. The method was immunoSEQ multiplex PCR; TCRdb's version includes in-frame clones alone and lacks a portion of them. The data show 200,000 to 250,000 clones, about 90% seen once. Sequencing was carried out using peripheral blood. The receptors stem from a young man with active or convalescent COVID-19.

The sample holds one count of this clone. The chain employs TRBV7-8 and TRBJ2-3; a weak D match, TRBD1 (5 bases). The ends were cut back, 4 bases at V and 3 bases at J, with 14 bases in the middle. Germline V gives CDR1 SGHVS, CDR2 FQNEAQ. This CDR3 contains 15 residues. The CDR3 DNA reads as TGTGCCAGCAGCTCACGAACAGGACGGACAGATACGCAGTATTTT. Its protein product is CASSSRTGRTDTQYF.

The V call is TRBV7-2, the J call TRBJ1-2; no definite D call. V lost 0 bases, J lost 2 bases, and 7 bases lay in between. Per the germline V gene, CDR1 is SGHTA and CDR2 is FQGNSA. CDR3 length: 14 residues. CDR3 bases: TGTGCCAGCAGCTTAGCGGGCAGCAACTATGGCTACACCTTC. Protein: CASSLAGSNYGYTF.

The chain employs TRBV3-1 (or the pseudogene TRBV3-2) and TRBJ2-1; the match to TRBD2 covers 8 bases. Germline-derived CDR1 and CDR2 are LGHDT and YNNKEL (reference sequence). With V trimmed by 4 bases and J by 6 bases, 11 bases remained unmatched. The CDR3 runs to 16 residues. The CDR3 DNA sequence: TGTGCCAGCAGCCGACCGGGACTAGGGCATGGCAATGAGCAGTTCTTC. The encoded protein is CASSRPGLGHGNEQFF.

The CDR3 sequence: CASRGREGQPQHF. The CDR3 DNA follows: TGTGCCAGCAGAGGTAGGGAGGGTCAGCCCCAGCATTTT. The chain links TRBV2 to TRBJ1-5; D gene unclear. V dropped 6 bases and J dropped 6 bases, with 12 bases sitting between them. This CDR3 region has 13 residues. CDR1 SNHLY and CDR2 FYNNEI come from the germline V gene.

The gene calls are TRBV7-9 and TRBJ1-5; D remains unclear. Trimming cost V 1 base and J 0 bases, with 7 bases left between them. The CDR3 sequence is 15 residues long. Germline CDR1 and CDR2: SEHNR and FQNEAQ (reference sequence). In nucleotides, the CDR3 is TGTGCCAGCAGCTTAGGGCCGTATAGCAATCAGCCCCAGCATTTT. This translates into CASSLGPYSNQPQHF. The whole variable domain, remainder taken from reference TRBV7-9 and TRBJ1-5, is DTGVSQNPRHKITKRGQNVTFRCDPISEHNRLYWYRQTLGQGPEFLTYFQNEAQLEKSRLLSDRFSAERPKGSFSTLEIQRTEQGDSAMYLCASSLGPYSNQPQHFGDGTRLSIL.

This chain uses TRBV27 with TRBJ2-5; 8 bases align to TRBD2. CDR1 is MNHEY, CDR2 SMNVEV, per germline (reference sequence). V lost 7 bases and J lost 5; bases outside the gene matches: 12. CDR3 length: 15 amino acids. Written as DNA, the CDR3 is TGTGCCAGCAAGTCCCTCGGGAGGGCCGGGGAGACCCAGTACTTC. Translating it yields CASKSLGRAGETQYF.

This clone was found a few times. This sequence joins TRBV4-3 and TRBJ1-1; no reliable D call. The CDR3 is 14 residues long. Trimming took 0 bases from V and 4 from J, leaving 9 bases between them. Germline lookup yields CDR1 LGHNA and CDR2 YSLEER. CDR3 in amino acids: CASSQDPPRTEAFF. The CDR3 DNA reads TGCGCCAGCAGCCAAGATCCCCCCCGCACTGAAGCTTTCTTT.

This clone was recorded once. The rearrangement uses TRBV4-3 and TRBJ2-2; D not certain. CDR1 LGHNA and CDR2 YSLEER come from the germline V gene. The CDR3 length is 15 residues. Trimming cost V 1 base and J 4 bases, with 10 bases left between them. This CDR3 reads CASSQGAGFTGELFF. The CDR3 DNA reads TGCGCCAGCAGCCAAGGGGCAGGATTCACCGGGGAGCTGTTTTTT.

The chain joins TRBV11-2 to TRBJ2-7, with 8 nucleotides matching TRBD2. CDR3 length: 15 residues. Trimming at V came to 5 bases and at J to 6 bases, leaving 12 bases not matched to a gene. The germline V gene has CDR1 SGHAT and CDR2 FQNNGV. As DNA, the CDR3 is TGTGCCAGCAGCCGTACAACGGGACTAGTCACCGAGCAGTACTTC. As protein: CASSRTTGLVTEQYF.

The chain recombines TRBV7-9 with TRBJ2-6; TRBD1 matches at 10 bases. Per germline, CDR1 SEHNR and CDR2 FQNEAQ (reference sequence). Trimming removed 10 bases from V and 1 base from J; junction bases left unmatched: 7. This CDR3 has 16 amino acids. The DNA of the CDR3 is TGTGCCACCCGGGACAGGGGACGATCTGGGGCCAACGTCCTGACTTTC. It translates to CATRDRGRSGANVLTF.

This clone has only a few counts. The chain couples TRBV2 to TRBJ1-2; TRBD1 matches at 8 bases. V trimming: 8 bases; J trimming: 7 bases; junction bases outside the gene matches: 12. Germline loops: CDR1 SNHLY, CDR2 FYNNEI. This CDR3 comprises 14 residues. The CDR3 sequence: CASRSADRARGYTF. In DNA, the CDR3 is TGTGCCAGCCGTTCCGCGGACAGGGCTCGTGGCTACACCTTC.

The V and J genes are TRBV5-1 and TRBJ2-5, with 13 bases fitting TRBD2. This CDR3 is 17 amino acids long. Germline values: CDR1 SGHRS, CDR2 YFSETQ. J was trimmed by 5 bases and V by 6 bases; bases with no gene match: 13. CDR3 residues: CASNRRGLAGVWETQYF. DNA of the CDR3: TGCGCCAGCAACCGACGTGGACTAGCGGGAGTTTGGGAGACCCAGTACTTC.

This chain links TRBV21-1 with TRBJ1-3; TRBD1 was called by the table and not checked on the DNA. TRBV21-1 is given as a pseudogene. The CDR3 totals 22 residues. The CDR3 coding sequence is TGTGCCAGCAGCAAAGCGCTTGAGACAAATTTAAAGTACCGATTCTCTGGAAACACCATATATTTT. This sequence encodes CASSKALETNLKYRFSGNTIYF.

The CDR3 nucleotides read TGTGCCAGTAGATCTACGGCAAACAGGGGCTCGAATCAGCCCCAGCATTTT. Residues: CASRSTANRGSNQPQHF. The genes are TRBV19 and TRBJ1-5; TRBD1 matches 7 bases. Germline trimming cut 6 bases from V and 4 bases from J; bases unmatched to any gene: 15. From germline, CDR1 is LNHDA and CDR2 SQIVND (reference sequence). There are 17 residues in the CDR3.

The chain carries TRBV6-4 and TRBJ2-1; 10 nucleotides match TRBD2. The CDR3 spans 15 residues. The germline V gene has CDR1 MRHNA and CDR2 SNTAGT. V lost 3 bases to trimming and J lost 5 bases; unmatched junction nucleotides: 4. The CDR3 region is CASSESSGGHNEQFF. The CDR3 DNA follows: TGTGCCAGCAGTGAGTCTAGCGGGGGACACAATGAGCAGTTCTTC.

The chain employs TRBV11-1 and TRBJ2-1; 11 bases are shared with TRBD2. The V gene end was trimmed by 4 bases and the J gene end by 10 bases; junction bases not matched to a gene: 9. This CDR3 has 15 residues. Germline lookup yields CDR1 SGHAT and CDR2 FQDESV (reference sequence). CDR3 residues: CASSSLAGGPREQFF. The DNA of the CDR3 is TGTGCCAGCAGCTCTTTAGCGGGAGGGCCTCGGGAGCAGTTCTTC.

This clone was picked up a small number of times. The chain is built from TRBV29-1 and TRBJ1-2; perhaps TRBD1 as D (6 bases). This CDR3 contains 14 residues. Trimming pared 2 bases from V and 6 bases from J, leaving 16 bases between. The V gene's germline CDR1 is SQVTM and CDR2 ANQGSEA. The CDR3 reads CSVEPKDRVHGYTF. The CDR3 nucleotides read TGCAGCGTTGAACCGAAGGACAGAGTCCATGGCTACACCTTC.